A selection of T cell receptor beta chains follows, all from one sample in a study of shared clonotypes between healthy human individuals. The table came from immunoSEQ multiplex PCR; TCRdb's copy has only in-frame clones and leaves some out. Here the sample spans 2 million to 2.5 million clones, 85% to 95% being singletons. The specimen sequenced was naive CD4+ T cells from PBMCs. The receptors here all came from a man younger than 30 in good health. Some clones in this sample may be carry-over from other donors' samples. Both conserved end residues are part of each CDR3. The D gene is left open where the match is weak. Not every row has a clone size; where given, it reads once, few, many or a size class.

d_call,clone_size,v_call,j_call,cdr3_aa,cdr3_nt
TRBD1,.,TRBV11-2,TRBJ2-1,CASSPRQGADGSYNEQFF,TGTGCCAGCAGCCCAAGACAGGGGGCGGATGGGTCCTACAATGAGCAGTTCTTC
.,.,TRBV5-1,TRBJ2-5,CASSRRYSFNQETQYF,TGCGCCAGCAGCAGAAGATACAGCTTTAACCAAGAGACCCAGTACTTC
.,.,TRBV2,TRBJ1-5,CASSEGGSQPQHF,TGTGCCAGCAGTGAAGGGGGCTCTCAGCCCCAGCATTTT
TRBD2,.,TRBV5-5,TRBJ2-7,CASSWTQTSGFSYEQYF,TGTGCCAGCAGCTGGACACAGACTAGCGGATTCTCCTACGAGCAGTACTTC
.,once,TRBV6-6,TRBJ2-7,CASSSNRATLLRGQYF,TGTGCCAGCAGTTCGAACAGGGCCACCCTCCTAAGGGGGCAGTACTTC
TRBD1,once,TRBV5-1,TRBJ1-1,CASSGRDSLNTEAFF,TGCGCCAGCAGCGGACGGGACAGCCTGAACACTGAAGCTTTCTTT
TRBD2,.,TRBV2,TRBJ2-6,CASSDSGGSGANVLTF,TGTGCCAGCAGTGATTCGGGGGGCTCTGGGGCCAACGTCCTGACTTTC
TRBD2,once,TRBV27,TRBJ2-1,CASSLRLAGGRGDEQFF,TGTGCCAGCAGTCTCCGACTAGCGGGAGGGCGGGGGGATGAGCAGTTCTTC
TRBD1,.,TRBV7-9,TRBJ2-3,CASSLGQIRADTQYF,TGTGCCAGCAGCTTGGGACAGATCCGCGCAGATACGCAGTATTTT
TRBD1,.,TRBV19,TRBJ2-4,CASSIFGQGANIQYF,TGTGCCAGTAGTATATTCGGACAGGGGGCGAACATTCAGTACTTC
TRBD2,once,TRBV6-1,TRBJ2-2,CASSDSTSGRRELFF,TGTGCCAGCAGTGACTCGACTAGCGGCCGTCGGGAGCTGTTTTTT
TRBD1,few,TRBV6-5,TRBJ1-1,CASSRTTGGNTEAFF,TGTGCCAGCAGTCGAACGACAGGGGGTAACACTGAAGCTTTCTTT
TRBD1,.,TRBV5-1,TRBJ1-4,CASSLAVVSETGGINEKLFF,TGCGCCAGCAGCTTGGCCGTGGTTTCAGAGACAGGGGGGATCAATGAAAAACTGTTTTTT
.,.,TRBV6-5,TRBJ1-2,CASTPHGGADYGYTF,TGTGCCAGCACACCCCACGGGGGGGCGGACTATGGCTACACCTTC
.,.,TRBV15,TRBJ1-4,CATSGPTYKGGPEKLFF,TGTGCCACCAGCGGTCCCACGTACAAGGGTGGTCCTGAAAAACTGTTTTTT
.,.,TRBV5-4,TRBJ2-1,CASSSPRNNEQFF,TGTGCCAGCAGCTCCCCGAGGAACAATGAGCAGTTCTTC
.,.,TRBV7-7,TRBJ2-5,CASSLVRQETQYF,TGTGCCAGCAGCTTGGTGCGTCAAGAGACCCAGTACTTC
.,.,TRBV14,TRBJ2-5,CASSAGLTLPETQYF,TGTGCCAGCAGCGCTGGACTAACCCTCCCTGAGACCCAGTACTTC
.,once,TRBV15,TRBJ1-2,CATSRETMGSYTF,TGTGCCACCAGCAGAGAGACGATGGGGAGCTACACCTTC
TRBD2,.,TRBV9,TRBJ2-1,CASSVGLAGGFEQFF,TGTGCCAGCAGCGTAGGTCTAGCGGGAGGTTTTGAGCAGTTCTTC
.,.,TRBV7-8,TRBJ1-1,CASSLGSSGRGRTEAFF,TGTGCCAGCAGCTTAGGGTCGTCGGGGAGGGGTAGGACTGAAGCTTTCTTT
TRBD1,.,TRBV29-1,TRBJ2-7,CSVRPGQSPYEQYF,TGCAGCGTCCGCCCGGGACAGAGCCCCTACGAGCAGTACTTC
TRBD2,.,TRBV2,TRBJ2-1,CASSRTSGEQFF,TGTGCCAGCAGTCGGACTAGCGGAGAGCAGTTCTTC
.,.,TRBV28,TRBJ1-1,CASSLVQVGAFF,TGTGCCAGCAGTTTAGTCCAGGTTGGTGCTTTCTTT
.,.,TRBV7-9,TRBJ2-1,CASTGRSVDEQFF,TGTGCCAGCACTGGTCGGTCCGTGGATGAGCAGTTCTTC
TRBD1,.,TRBV9,TRBJ2-7,CASSPLTGGPYEQYF,TGTGCCAGCAGCCCACTGACAGGGGGCCCCTACGAGCAGTACTTC
TRBD2,.,TRBV7-2,TRBJ2-7,CASSLRSLAGGGEQYF,TGTGCCAGCAGCCTACGATCCCTAGCGGGAGGGGGCGAGCAGTACTTC
.,.,TRBV15,TRBJ1-1,CATSRNQVTEAFF,TGTGCCACCAGTAGGAACCAGGTTACTGAAGCTTTCTTT
.,.,TRBV7-9,TRBJ1-4,CASSSGEKLFF,TGTGCCAGCAGCTCCGGGGAAAAACTGTTTTTT
TRBD1,.,TRBV4-2,TRBJ1-3,CASSQAGQPSSGNTIYF,TGTGCCAGCAGCCAGGCGGGACAGCCGAGCTCTGGAAACACCATATATTTT
.,.,TRBV6-5,TRBJ2-2,CASSYFPGELFF,TGTGCCAGCAGTTACTTCCCCGGGGAGCTGTTTTTT
.,.,TRBV5-4,TRBJ2-7,CASRTLSDYEQYF,TGTGCCAGCAGGACACTTTCCGACTACGAGCAGTACTTC
TRBD1,once,TRBV19,TRBJ2-1,CASSIAGQVAREQFF,TGTGCCAGTAGTATAGCCGGACAGGTCGCGCGTGAGCAGTTCTTC
TRBD1,.,TRBV19,TRBJ1-5,CASSGDRNQPQHF,TGTGCCAGTAGTGGGGACAGAAATCAGCCCCAGCATTTT